A single sample is the source of the 31 T cell receptor beta chains below, sequenced in a study of cytomegalovirus exposure and HLA in healthy donors. PCR involved 60 Vbeta and 13 Jbeta primers. Generated by immunoSEQ multiplex PCR, the TCRdb table keeps only in-frame clones and is missing some. The data show some 160,000 clones, 70% to 80% seen once. The specimen sequenced was PBMCs. The receptors here all came from a male donor in good health and CMV-seronegative.

V gene TRBV5-5 combines with J gene TRBJ2-5; no definite D call. V gave up 1 base and J gave up 3 bases, with 7 bases separating them. In germline, CDR1 is SGHKS, CDR2 YYEKEE (reference sequence). This CDR3 is 13 amino acids long. The DNA for the CDR3 is TGTGCCAGCAGCTTGCCCCCTAAAGAGACCCAGTACTTC. It encodes CASSLPPKETQYF.

J is TRBJ2-3 and V is TRBV6-5, with 7 bases that match TRBD2. The V gene's germline CDR1 is MNHEY and CDR2 SVGAGI. The V gene end was trimmed by 0 bases and the J gene end by 2 bases; junction bases not matched to a gene: 2. The CDR3 loop spans 15 amino acids. In DNA, the CDR3 is TGTGCCAGCAGTTACTCCCGGGGGGACACAGATACGCAGTATTTT. This sequence encodes CASSYSRGDTDTQYF.

The CDR3: CSVDVRGTDTQYF. CDR3 bases: TGCAGCGTTGATGTTCGGGGAACAGATACGCAGTATTTT. V and J are TRBV29-1 and TRBJ2-3; weak D call: TRBD2 (5 bases). The CDR3 is made up of 13 amino acids. The V and J ends lost 3 bases and 3 bases respectively, with 10 bases between them. Per the germline V gene, CDR1 is SQVTM and CDR2 is ANQGSEA.

The V gene is TRBV19, the J gene TRBJ2-2; 9 bases are a match to TRBD1. The germline gives CDR1 LNHDA, CDR2 SQIVND (reference sequence). CDR3 length equals 17 residues. V shed 5 bases, J shed 2 bases, and the junction held 9 bases outside the gene matches. This CDR3 reads CASSPLQGASNTGELFF. The CDR3 DNA sequence: TGTGCCAGTAGTCCGCTACAGGGGGCATCAAACACCGGGGAGCTGTTTTTT. The variable domain in full, with the rest retrieved from reference TRBV19 and TRBJ2-2, is DGGITQSPKYLFRKEGQNVTLSCEQNLNHDAMYWYRQDPGQGLRLIYYSQIVNDFQKGDIAEGYSVSREKKESFPLTVTSAQKNPTAFYLCASSPLQGASNTGELFFGEGSRLTVL.

The chain links TRBV6-1 to TRBJ2-7; maybe TRBD2 (6 bases). Germline-derived CDR1 and CDR2 are MNHNS and SASEGT. The V end was cut by 6 bases, the J end by 3 bases, with 12 bases between. This CDR3 is built from 13 residues. The CDR3 here is CASSVAVSYEQYF. The CDR3 DNA reads as TGTGCCAGCAGCGTAGCGGTTAGCTACGAGCAGTACTTC.

The rearrangement joins TRBV6-6 to TRBJ1-1; possible D gene TRBD1, 5 bases. From germline, CDR1 is MNHNY and CDR2 SVGAGI (reference sequence). This CDR3 spans 14 amino acids. Trimming shortened V by 5 bases and J by 3 bases, and 13 bases separated the two germline ends. The CDR3 region has the DNA TGTGCCAGCAGTCGACTCAGGGTGGACACTGAAGCTTTCTTT. This encodes CASSRLRVDTEAFF.

The gene calls are TRBV6-1 and TRBJ1-1; TRBD1 agrees at 8 bases. The CDR3 contains 10 residues. The germline gives CDR1 MNHNS, CDR2 SASEGT. J lost 10 bases, V lost 9 bases, and 4 bases had no gene match. This chain's CDR3 is CASEDRAAFF. In nucleotides, the CDR3 is TGTGCCAGTGAGGACAGGGCAGCTTTCTTT.

Only a few counts were recorded for this clone. The chain carries TRBV28 and TRBJ2-3, with D perhaps TRBD2 (5 bases). The germline V gene encodes CDR1 MDHEN and CDR2 SYDVKM. The CDR3 loop spans 13 amino acids. Trimming took 6 bases from V and 6 from J, leaving 13 bases between them. As DNA, the CDR3 is TGTGCCAGCAGGGGAACTAGTTGGGATACGCAGTATTTT. This encodes CASRGTSWDTQYF.

This clone was counted between two and nine times. V usage is TRBV2 and J usage is TRBJ1-2, with D possibly TRBD1 on 6 matching bases. Per germline, CDR1 SNHLY and CDR2 FYNNEI. V was trimmed by 10 bases and J by 7 bases, leaving 13 bases between them. This CDR3 has 11 residues. CDR3 protein: CATQGRVGYTF. The CDR3 bases are TGTGCCACCCAGGGGAGGGTTGGCTACACCTTC.

This clone occurred a few times. The chain has TRBV7-2 and TRBJ1-2; D remains ambiguous. This CDR3 has 13 amino acids. V lost 5 bases and J 6 bases, leaving 13 bases between the germline ends. Germline CDR1 and CDR2: SGHTA and FQGNSA. CDR3 in amino acids: CASSPQIQNGYTF. CDR3 sequence (DNA): TGTGCCAGCAGCCCCCAGATTCAGAATGGCTACACCTTC. Full variable domain (outside the CDR3, taken from reference TRBV7-2 and TRBJ1-2): GAGVSQSPSNKVTEKGKDVELRCDPISGHTALYWYRQSLGQGLEFLIYFQGNSAPDKSGLPSDRFSAERTGGSVSTLTIQRTQQEDSAVYLCASSPQIQNGYTFGSGTRLTVV.

V and J are TRBV4-1 and TRBJ2-7, with D perhaps TRBD1 (6 bases). The CDR3 consists of 15 residues. Trimming pared 4 bases from V and 6 bases from J, leaving 19 bases between. Per the germline V gene, CDR1 is MGHRA and CDR2 is YSYEKL. Here the CDR3 DNA reads TGCGCCAGCAGCCGAGACGGATCCACAGGGCCCGAGCAGTACTTC. This codes for CASSRDGSTGPEQYF.

The CDR3 spells CASSAGTVREKLFF. Here the CDR3 DNA reads TGTGCCAGCAGCGCAGGAACCGTACGGGAAAAACTGTTTTTT. This rearrangement joins TRBV7-6 to TRBJ1-4; unclear D gene. The V end lost 5 bases, the J end lost 8 bases, and 15 bases lay between the germline ends. Looked up from germline, CDR1 is SGHVS and CDR2 is FNYEAQ. This CDR3 has 14 residues. The entire variable domain, with the rest obtained from reference TRBV7-6 and TRBJ1-4, is as follows: GAGVSQSPRYKVTKRGQDVALRCDPISGHVSLYWYRQALGQGPEFLTYFNYEAQQDKSGLPNDRFSAERPEGSISTLTIQRTEQRDSAMYRCASSAGTVREKLFFGSGTQLSVL.

V is TRBV5-1 and J is TRBJ1-2; D remains ambiguous. The germline V and J ends were trimmed by 5 bases and 3 bases, with 23 bases remaining between them. Looked up from germline, CDR1 is SGHRS and CDR2 is YFSETQ. This CDR3 contains 17 residues. For the CDR3, the DNA is TGCGCCAGCAGTTATTACCCACCTTCCGGGAAACACTATGGCTACACCTTC. Encoded protein: CASSYYPPSGKHYGYTF.

This clone was observed once. The genes are TRBV28 and TRBJ1-4; 7 bases agree with TRBD1. Germline V gene lookup returns CDR1 MDHEN and CDR2 SYDVKM. Germline trimming cut 8 bases from V and 2 bases from J; bases unmatched to any gene: 11. This CDR3 region has 16 residues. The CDR3 DNA reads as TGTGCCAGCGGATTGCTCGGAGGGGGCACTAATGAAAAACTGTTTTTT. Amino acids: CASGLLGGGTNEKLFF. The full variable domain, completed using reference TRBV28 and TRBJ1-4, is DVKVTQSSRYLVKRTGEKVFLECVQDMDHENMFWYRQDPGLGLRLIYFSYDVKMKEKGDIPEGYSVSREKKERFSLILESASTNQTSMYLCASGLLGGGTNEKLFFGSGTQLSVL.

This chain joins TRBV7-6 and TRBJ2-7, with 10 bases that match TRBD2. Germline V gene data show CDR1 as SGHVS and CDR2 as FNYEAQ. The ends lost 1 base at V and 2 bases at J; junction bases unmatched: 11. The CDR3 has 18 residues. In DNA, the CDR3 is TGTGCCAGCAGCTTAGAGCCCCGGACTAGCGGACAGACCTACGAGCAGTACTTC. Its translation: CASSLEPRTSGQTYEQYF.

This clone was counted a few times. The rearrangement joins TRBV7-3 to TRBJ1-1, with a weak D call TRBD1 (5 bases). V lost 0 bases and J 1 base, leaving 18 bases between the germline ends. Germline CDR1 reads SGHTA; CDR2 reads FQGTGA. There are 18 residues in the CDR3. CDR3: CASSLTVLSRGRNTEAFF. The CDR3 region has the DNA TGTGCCAGCAGCTTAACCGTTTTATCTAGGGGCAGGAACACTGAAGCTTTCTTT. Variable domain in full (rest from reference TRBV7-3 and TRBJ1-1): GAGVSQTPSNKVTEKGKYVELRCDPISGHTALYWYRQSLGQGPEFLIYFQGTGAADDSGLPNDRFFAVRPEGSVSTLKIQRTERGDSAVYLCASSLTVLSRGRNTEAFFGQGTRLTVV.

This clone appeared a single time. V and J are TRBV29-1 and TRBJ1-5, with a weak D call TRBD1 (5 bases). Germline V lookup: CDR1 SQVTM, CDR2 ANQGSEA. CDR3 length: 12 residues. Trimming took 4 bases from V and 7 from J, leaving 11 bases between them. CDR3 in amino acids: CSVGGAEQPQHF. The CDR3, as DNA: TGCAGCGTTGGGGGCGCCGAGCAGCCCCAGCATTTT.

V is TRBV13 and J is TRBJ2-6; maybe TRBD1 (6 bases). The CDR3 runs to 15 residues. V lost 2 bases and J lost 4, with 9 bases in between. CDR1 PRHDT and CDR2 FYEKMQ come from the germline V gene (reference sequence). Written as DNA, the CDR3 is TGTGCCAGCAGCTTAACCGGGACAGGGGCCAACGTCCTGACTTTC. This gives the protein CASSLTGTGANVLTF.

This sequence joins TRBV5-1 and TRBJ2-1; 9 bases map to TRBD1. Germline V CDR1 and CDR2: SGHRS, YFSETQ. The length of the CDR3 is 15 residues. Trimming at V came to 2 bases and at J to 2 bases, leaving 2 bases not matched to a gene. The CDR3 spells CASSLRQGAYNEQFF. CDR3 in DNA: TGCGCCAGCAGCTTAAGACAGGGGGCCTACAATGAGCAGTTCTTC.

This clone was observed a single time. The V call is TRBV2, the J call TRBJ1-3; D is unresolved. The germline V gene encodes CDR1 SNHLY and CDR2 FYNNEI. CDR3 size: 14 residues. V lost 7 bases, J lost 2 bases, and 12 bases lay in between. The CDR3 DNA is TGTGCCAGCAAGGAGTTGTTAACTGGAAACACCATATATTTT. Translated, it gives CASKELLTGNTIYF.

V and J are TRBV11-2 and TRBJ2-1, with TRBD2 identical over 9 bases. V lost 0 bases, J lost 8 bases, and 11 bases stayed unmatched. The CDR3 is made up of 17 amino acids. Germline V gene sequence: CDR1 SGHAT, CDR2 FQNNGV. In DNA, the CDR3 is TGTGCCAGCAGCTTAGATCAAAGGCTAGCGGGGATGGATGAGCAGTTCTTC. It encodes CASSLDQRLAGMDEQFF.

This clone was recorded once. V and J are TRBV5-4 and TRBJ1-1; perhaps TRBD1 as D (6 bases). The ends were cut back, 2 bases at V and 2 bases at J, with 10 bases in the middle. This CDR3 contains 14 residues. CDR1 and CDR2 from the germline V gene are SGHNT and YYREEE (reference sequence). The CDR3: CASSFGQSNTEAFF. The CDR3 bases are TGTGCCAGCAGCTTTGGACAGAGTAACACTGAAGCTTTCTTT.

The rearrangement links TRBV4-2 to TRBJ1-1; 7 bases match TRBD1. CDR3 size: 18 residues. Germline CDR1 is LGHNA and CDR2 is YNFKEQ. The J segment lost 5 bases and the V segment lost 0 bases, leaving 15 bases of the junction unmatched. Written as DNA, the CDR3 is TGTGCCAGCAGCCAAGAATTAAGGTGGGGCCAGGGGGGAACTGAAGCTTTCTTT. Protein: CASSQELRWGQGGTEAFF.

This sequence joins TRBV2 and TRBJ2-1; 10 bases are a match to TRBD2. The germline V gene has CDR1 SNHLY and CDR2 FYNNEI. This CDR3 region has 19 residues. Unmatched junction bases numbered 12, after V lost 4 bases and J lost 0 bases. This chain's CDR3 is CASSGDPGASGSSYNEQFF. CDR3 coding DNA: TGTGCCAGCAGTGGAGACCCGGGGGCTAGCGGGAGCTCCTACAATGAGCAGTTCTTC.

The chain is built from TRBV28 and TRBJ1-4, with 9 positions matching TRBD1. CDR1 MDHEN and CDR2 SYDVKM come from the germline V gene. The CDR3 consists of 15 residues. V shed 5 bases, J shed 9 bases, and the junction held 10 bases outside the gene matches. The CDR3 DNA is TGTGCCAGCAGTGCTCCGGACAGGGGATTTCAAAAACTGTTTTTT. It is translated as CASSAPDRGFQKLFF.

The table lists this clone with a count of one. The chain employs TRBV4-1 and TRBJ1-2; maybe TRBD1 (5 bases). Germline CDR1 is MGHRA and CDR2 is YSYEKL. CDR3 length: 14 residues. V was shortened by 4 bases and J by 2 bases, with 11 bases between the two germline ends. The CDR3 DNA follows: TGCGCCAGCAGCCCCACGCAGGGCAACTATGGCTACACCTTC. As protein: CASSPTQGNYGYTF.

The genes are TRBV2 and TRBJ1-5; TRBD1 might be the D (6 bases). The length of the CDR3 is 16 residues. Germline loops: CDR1 SNHLY, CDR2 FYNNEI. Deletions cut 5 bases from V and 3 bases from J, with 17 bases between. CDR3 protein: CASSPIPDRFNQPQHF. CDR3 sequence (DNA): TGTGCCAGCAGTCCAATACCCGACAGGTTCAATCAGCCCCAGCATTTT.

The rearrangement uses TRBV25-1 and TRBJ2-4, with TRBD2 matching over 7 bases. CDR1 and CDR2 from the germline V gene are MGHDK and SYGVNS. CDR3 length equals 13 residues. V shed 6 bases, J shed 1 base, and the junction held 0 bases outside the gene matches. Here the CDR3 reads CASSGGAKNIQYF. DNA for the CDR3: TGTGCCAGCAGCGGGGGGGCCAAAAACATTCAGTACTTC.

V gene TRBV5-1 combines with J gene TRBJ2-1; 9 bases match TRBD1. CDR1 and CDR2 from the germline V gene are SGHRS and YFSETQ. There are 16 residues in the CDR3. V shed 4 bases, J shed 5 bases, and the junction held 10 bases outside the gene matches. Here the CDR3 reads CASSLSGTGSHNEQFF. Written as DNA, the CDR3 is TGCGCCAGCAGCCTATCCGGGACAGGGTCCCACAATGAGCAGTTCTTC. The full variable domain, with the rest looked up from reference TRBV5-1 and TRBJ2-1, is KAGVTQTPRYLIKTRGQQVTLSCSPISGHRSVSWYQQTPGQGLQFLFEYFSETQRNKGNFPGRFSGRQFSNSRSEMNVSTLELGDSALYLCASSLSGTGSHNEQFFGPGTRLTVL.

The rearrangement joins TRBV5-6 to TRBJ1-5; D is ambiguous. V was cut by 4 bases and J by 2 bases, with 7 bases left in between. This CDR3 is built from 13 residues. Germline values: CDR1 SGHDT, CDR2 YYEEEE. CDR3 region: CASSQVGNQPQHF. The CDR3 DNA reads TGTGCCAGCAGCCAGGTTGGCAATCAGCCCCAGCATTTT.

The J gene is TRBJ1-2, the V gene TRBV5-6; D gene ambiguous. Germline assignment: CDR1 SGHDT and CDR2 YYEEEE. The ends were cut back, 6 bases at V and 6 bases at J, with 15 bases in the middle. The length of the CDR3 is 13 residues. Written as DNA, the CDR3 is TGTGCCAGCACCCTATCTGGGCGGGATGGCTACACCTTC. Translated, it gives CASTLSGRDGYTF.